This T cell receptor beta chain was documented in a study of blood T cell repertoires in COVID-19. About the study: Samples taken during acute and convalescent COVID-19 were collected in the United States, Italy and Spain.

Assay used: immunoSEQ multiplex PCR; TCRdb lists only in-frame clones, some missing. The data contain approximately 92,000 clones, around 84% of them seen just once; the ten biggest clones take up roughly 2%. The germline V gene has CDR1 SGHRS and CDR2 YFSETQ. This CDR3 is 15 amino acids long. The V and J ends lost 0 bases and 1 base respectively, with 8 bases between them. The source is a man aged 70-80 years with active or convalescent COVID-19. The chain carries TRBV5-1 and TRBJ1-5; D ambiguous. The specimen was peripheral blood. This CDR3 reads CASSLEGVSNQPQHF. CDR3 DNA: TGCGCCAGCAGCTTGGAAGGAGTAAGCAATCAGCCCCAGCATTTT.